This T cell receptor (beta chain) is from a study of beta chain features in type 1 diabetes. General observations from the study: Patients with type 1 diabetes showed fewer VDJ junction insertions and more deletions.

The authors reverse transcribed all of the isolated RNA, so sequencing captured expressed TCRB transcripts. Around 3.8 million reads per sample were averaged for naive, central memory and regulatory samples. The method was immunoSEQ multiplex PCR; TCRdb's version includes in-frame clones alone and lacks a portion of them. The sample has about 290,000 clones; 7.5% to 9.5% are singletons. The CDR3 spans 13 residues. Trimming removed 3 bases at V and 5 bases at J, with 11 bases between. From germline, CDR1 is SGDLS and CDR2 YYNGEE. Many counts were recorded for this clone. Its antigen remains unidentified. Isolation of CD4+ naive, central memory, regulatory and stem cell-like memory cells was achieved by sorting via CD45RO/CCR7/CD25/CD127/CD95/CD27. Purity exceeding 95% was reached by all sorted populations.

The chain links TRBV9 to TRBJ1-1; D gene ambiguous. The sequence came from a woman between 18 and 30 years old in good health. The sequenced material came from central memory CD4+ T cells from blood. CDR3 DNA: TGTGCCAGCAGCGAGCGCACACGGACTGAAGCTTTCTTT. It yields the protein CASSERTRTEAFF.